The rows below give T cell receptor beta chains drawn from one sample of a study of blood T cell repertoires in COVID-19. This table comes from immunoSEQ multiplex PCR, and its TCRdb copy is limited to in-frame clones, with some not included. The table has under 300,000 clones, around 83% seen once; the top ten hold 3.6%. Sequences were obtained from peripheral blood. All receptors derive from a man aged 18 to 29 with active or convalescent COVID-19. Both conserved end residues are part of each CDR3. The D gene is left open where the match is weak. The listing skips clone size in some rows; elsewhere it reads once, few, many or a size class.

J,V,D,size,DNA,CDR3
TRBJ2-1,TRBV6-4,NA,few,TGTGCCAGCAGTAAGTCGAGCGTCGGTGAGCAGTTCTTC,CASSKSSVGEQFF
TRBJ2-4,TRBV6-6,TRBD1,NA,TGTGCCAGCAGCCCACAGGGGGGACAGGGGGCGAGAGTACAGTACTTC,CASSPQGGQGARVQYF
TRBJ2-7,TRBV2,TRBD2,NA,TGTGCCAGCAGTGGGGCTAGCGGAGCTTACGAGCAGTACTTC,CASSGASGAYEQYF
TRBJ1-1,TRBV10-3,NA,few,TGTGCCATCAGTGTGAGGTCGAACACTGAAGCTTTCTTT,CAISVRSNTEAFF
TRBJ2-2,TRBV28,NA,NA,TGTGCCAGCAGAAAGCAACTGAACACCGGGGAGCTGTTTTTT,CASRKQLNTGELFF
TRBJ2-7,TRBV5-1,NA,NA,TGCGCCAGCAGCCCCGACACTTACGAGCAGTACTTC,CASSPDTYEQYF
TRBJ2-2,TRBV7-6,TRBD2,NA,TGTGCCAGCAGCCCGATCGGGGTAGCGGGAGGACCGGTAACCGGGGAGCTGTTTTTT,CASSPIGVAGGPVTGELFF
TRBJ2-7,TRBV9,TRBD1,NA,TGTGCCAGCAGCGTAGGGGACAGCCATAACGAGCAGTACTTC,CASSVGDSHNEQYF
TRBJ1-5,TRBV4-1,NA,NA,TGCGCCAGCAGCCAAGCCCTAGACCAGCCCCAGCATTTT,CASSQALDQPQHF
TRBJ1-2,TRBV9,TRBD1,NA,TGTGCCAGCAGCGCCCAAGGGCAGGGGGTAGGTGGCTACACCTTC,CASSAQGQGVGGYTF
TRBJ2-2,TRBV15,TRBD2,NA,TGTGCCACCAGCAGAGATTGGGCAGCGGGGGACGACGGGGAGCTGTTTTTT,CATSRDWAAGDDGELFF
TRBJ1-3,TRBV6-1,NA,NA,TGTGCCAGCAGGGAAGGGACGGCGGGGGGAAACACCATATATTTT,CASREGTAGGNTIYF
TRBJ1-5,TRBV3-1/TRBV3-2,TRBD1,NA,TGTGCCAGCAGCCAAGCGCAGGGGGCCGGGCAGCCCCAGCATTTT,CASSQAQGAGQPQHF
TRBJ2-1,TRBV24-1,NA,NA,TGTGCCATCGGCGGGGGGACAGGGTTGAGGGGCTACAATGAGCAGTTCTTC,CAIGGGTGLRGYNEQFF
TRBJ1-5,TRBV2,NA,NA,TGTGCCAGCAGTGAATGGTTAGGGGCCAACAATCAGCCCCAGCATTTT,CASSEWLGANNQPQHF
TRBJ2-1,TRBV20-1,TRBD2,NA,TGCAGTGCTAGTCGGACTAGCGGATGGCAGTTCTTC,CSASRTSGWQFF
TRBJ2-5,TRBV2,NA,NA,TGTGCCAGCAGGGCGGGAGAGACCCAGTACTTC,CASRAGETQYF
TRBJ2-7,TRBV11-2,TRBD1,few,TGTGCCAGCAGCTTTGGAACCGGGACAGGGGTCTCCTACGAGCAGTACTTC,CASSFGTGTGVSYEQYF
TRBJ1-6,TRBV12-3/TRBV12-4,NA,NA,TGTGCCAGCAGCAACCAAAGGAGGTCACCCCTCCACTTT,CASSNQRRSPLHF
TRBJ2-7,TRBV5-1,TRBD1,NA,TGCGCCAGCAGCTTGGGGGACAGGACCGAGCAGTACTTC,CASSLGDRTEQYF
TRBJ1-2,TRBV29-1,NA,once,TGCAGCGTTGATGCAGGGCAACGTGGCTACACCTTC,CSVDAGQRGYTF
TRBJ2-7,TRBV10-3,NA,NA,TGTGCCATCAGTTCAGACAGTTTCTACGAGCAGTACTTC,CAISSDSFYEQYF
TRBJ2-2,TRBV5-6,TRBD2,NA,TGTGCCAGCAGCTTGGTGAGGCGGGGGGGCCTCGGGGAGCTGTTTTTT,CASSLVRRGGLGELFF
TRBJ1-5,TRBV12-5,TRBD1,once,TGTGCTAGTGGTTTGCCCACTACAGGGGGAATCCAGCCCCAGCATTTT,CASGLPTTGGIQPQHF
TRBJ2-1,TRBV14,TRBD2,NA,TGTGCCAGCAGCCACCAAACGACTAGCGGGGTCGTACCTAATGAGCAGTTCTTC,CASSHQTTSGVVPNEQFF
TRBJ2-7,TRBV7-2,TRBD1,few,TGTGCCAGCAGCTTAGCGCAGGGGGAATACTACGAGCAGTACTTC,CASSLAQGEYYEQYF
TRBJ1-2,TRBV20-1,NA,many,TGCAGTGCTAGTCTGGCTCAAGCTAACTATGGCTACACCTTC,CSASLAQANYGYTF
TRBJ1-2,TRBV7-9,NA,once,TGTGCCAGCAGCTCCTTGAGGGAGGGGACGGACGGAGAGGGCTATGGCTACACCTTC,CASSSLREGTDGEGYGYTF
TRBJ1-1,TRBV6-5,NA,NA,TGTGCCAGCAGTTACAACCCCGGGGGGGACACTGAAGCTTTCTTT,CASSYNPGGDTEAFF
TRBJ2-7,TRBV24-1,TRBD1,NA,TGTGCCACCAGTGACCCGGGACAGGGCTCCTACGAGCAGTACTTC,CATSDPGQGSYEQYF
TRBJ2-5,TRBV7-2,TRBD2,NA,TGTGCCAGCAGCTATACGGGACTAGCGGGGCAAGAGACCCAGTACTTC,CASSYTGLAGQETQYF
TRBJ2-5,TRBV7-9,NA,NA,TGTGCCAGCAGCCTTAAGAAGGGGGGGGAGACCCAGTACTTC,CASSLKKGGETQYF
TRBJ1-2,TRBV11-2,NA,NA,TGTGCCAGCAGCTTAGTAGCGAACTATGGCTACACCTTC,CASSLVANYGYTF
TRBJ2-1,TRBV5-1,NA,NA,TGCGCCAGCAGCAAGGGAGCAGCGGCGGGCTCCTACAATGAGCAGTTCTTC,CASSKGAAAGSYNEQFF
TRBJ2-2,TRBV11-2,NA,NA,TGTGCCAGTAAGCTTGGTGGGGTCCAGGGCACCGGGGAGCTGTTTTTT,CASKLGGVQGTGELFF
TRBJ1-1,TRBV5-1,TRBD1,NA,TGCGCCAGCAGCTTGGGGGACAGGGAAACTGAAGCTTTCTTT,CASSLGDRETEAFF
TRBJ1-1,TRBV2,NA,NA,TGTGCCAGCACCCCTGGCCTTGAAGCTTTCTTT,CASTPGLEAFF
TRBJ2-1,TRBV14,TRBD1,NA,TGTGCCAGCAGCCAAGAGAGGGACAGGGGGTACAATGAGCAGTTCTTC,CASSQERDRGYNEQFF
TRBJ1-3,TRBV14,TRBD1,once,TGTGCCAGCAGACAGACAGGGGTAAACACCATATATTTT,CASRQTGVNTIYF
TRBJ2-7,TRBV30,TRBD2,once,TGTGCCTGGAGTTCGGGGGAGGGCCGGCGCTTC,CAWSSGEGRRF